The sequence of this T cell receptor (beta chain) was determined in a study of somatic mutations in cytotoxic T cells in rheumatoid arthritis. Study-level background: A roughly 30 ml EDTA sample of patient blood was drawn right after diagnosis, before any treatment. Purity of nearly 100% was reached when some V beta antibody-stained T-cell populations were flow-sorted, including V beta1+ cells sequenced for TCRB.

Turning to this clone: The antigen remains undetermined.

Measured with immunoSEQ multiplex PCR; TCRdb has only the in-frame clones, and not every one. The repertoire holds approximately 20,000 clones, with approximately 81% as singletons. Findings of the study overall: With advancing age, CD8+ clonality climbed in rheumatoid arthritis patients but did not rise in healthy controls.

The CDR3 is 16 residues long. Germline-derived CDR1 and CDR2 are SEHNR and FQNEAQ (reference sequence). Trimming took off 2 bases at V and 1 base at J, with 11 bases between the two ends. The sequencing sample was made of CD8+ T cells sorted from blood. The clonotype was recovered from a woman aged 40 to 50 with rheumatoid arthritis. This chain uses TRBV7-9 with TRBJ2-2; possible D gene TRBD2, 5 bases. The CDR3 sequence is CASSLLLGKNTGELFF. The CDR3, as DNA: TGTGCCAGCAGCTTACTACTAGGGAAGAACACCGGGGAGCTGTTTTTT.